The T cell receptor (beta chain) under discussion was sequenced for a study of blood T cell repertoires in COVID-19 (TCRdb year 2020). About the full investigation: Samples from collaborators originated in the United States, Italy and Spain and spanned both the acute and convalescent phases of COVID-19. The material from the prospective study consisted of cDNA or gDNA derived from T cells, B-cell-depleted T cells, or PBMCs. Deeply sampled blood TCRbeta repertoires from subjects exposed to, actively infected with, or recovered from COVID-19 were included in the dataset. A freely available public database, intended as a resource for researchers studying the immune response to SARS-CoV-2, is where the repertoires were released. Samples were obtained from the ongoing ImmuneRACE study (first 160 participants) and from some 1,200 subjects provided by 6 global collaborators. Sample metadata almost always included a de-identified subject ID, COVID-19 status, age in years and sex. Where HLA class I and class II types were available, the types were taken from metadata supplied by the sample provider, not from assay-based typing. What the work shows at the level of the full study, not this receptor alone: Clinical and demographic metadata were provided uncurated, with the amount varying by source and participant.

V is trimmed back by 7 bases and J by 8 bases, and the junction contains 11 bases that no gene match accounts for. The CDR3 holds 15 amino acids from the cysteine to the phenylalanine. The entry retains the CDR3 DNA only, 45 bases that are in frame from base 1. For CDR1 and CDR2, the germline V gene lists SQVTM and ANQGSEA. Points on this clone: This receptor's antigen is unknown. Base qualities are not provided; no much larger clone lies one nucleotide away.

TCRbeta CDR3 regions were amplified from genomic DNA by means of the immunoSEQ Assay, a bias-controlled multiplex PCR. The source study handled its data this way. The number of nucleated cells in each sample was estimated from the amplification of reference gene primers within the assay. To quantify the absolute abundance of each unique TCRbeta CDR3 rearrangement, sequence reads were collapsed and filtered. For each sample, productive Simpson clonality was calculated as the square root of Simpson's diversity index across productive rearrangements. Here the immuneACCESS table is served through TCRdb, limited to in-frame sequences with V and J called. Missing clones are a known gap in these copies; in checked studies unresolved V genes cover under half, and the rest lacks a known reason. V, J and clone size are those of that table, while D and trimming were read from the DNA. The sample yields tens of thousands of clones; 60% to 75% were counted once. Clones ranked in the top ten supply 35% to 45% of the sample.

Collaborating institutions collected whole blood in K2EDTA tubes following their own protocols. Collaborator samples were shipped for TCRbeta analysis as frozen whole blood, isolated PBMCs, or DNA extracted from either sample type. This TCR came from a woman between 70 and 85 years old with acute or convalescent COVID-19. The V and J segments used are TRBV29-1 and TRBJ2-2; the central 12 bases match TRBD1. Sequenced: peripheral blood. The CDR3 loop reads CSASRDRGQGGELFF. The DNA is TGCAGCGCCTCCCGGGACAGGGGGCAAGGAGGGGAGCTGTTTTTT.